This TCR beta chain originates from a study of shared clonotypes between healthy human individuals. V lost 4 bases to trimming and J lost 7 bases; unmatched junction nucleotides: 4. The CDR3 has 15 amino acids. In germline, CDR1 is MNHEY, CDR2 SMNVEV (reference sequence). TCRdb keeps only in-frame clones here, not all; method: immunoSEQ multiplex PCR. The sample lists hundreds of thousands of clones, around 81% seen once, with about 11% in the top ten. The chain recombines TRBV27 with TRBJ2-1, with TRBD2 matching 13 bases. This clonotype originated in a middle-aged woman in good health. Some clones in this sample may be carry-over from other donors' samples. Sequenced sample: PBMCs. CDR3 in DNA: TGTGCCAGCAGTTCCGGGACTAGCGGGGCTAATGAGCAGTTCTTC. Translating it yields CASSSGTSGANEQFF.